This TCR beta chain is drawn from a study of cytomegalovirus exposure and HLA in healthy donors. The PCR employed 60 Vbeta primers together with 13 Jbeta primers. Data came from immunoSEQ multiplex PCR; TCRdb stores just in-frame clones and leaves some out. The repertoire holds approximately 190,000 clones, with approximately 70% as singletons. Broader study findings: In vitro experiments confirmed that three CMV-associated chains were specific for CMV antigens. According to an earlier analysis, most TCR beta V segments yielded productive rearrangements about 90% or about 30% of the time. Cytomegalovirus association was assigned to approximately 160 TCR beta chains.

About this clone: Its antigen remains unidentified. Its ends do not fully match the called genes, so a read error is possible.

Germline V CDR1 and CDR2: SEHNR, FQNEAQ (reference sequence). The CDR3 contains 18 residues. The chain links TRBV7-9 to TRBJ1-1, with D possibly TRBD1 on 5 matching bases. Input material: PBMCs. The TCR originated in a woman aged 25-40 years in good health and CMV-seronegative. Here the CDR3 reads CSSSSPRLGGHMNTEAFF. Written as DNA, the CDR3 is TGTTCCAGCAGCTCCCCACGGCTCGGGGGTCACATGAACACTGAAGCTTTCTTT. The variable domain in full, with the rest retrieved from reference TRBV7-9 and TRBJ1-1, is DTGVSQNPRHKITKRGQNVTFRCDPISEHNRLYWYRQTLGQGPEFLTYFQNEAQLEKSRLLSDRFSAERPKGSFSTLEIQRTEQGDSAMYLCSSSSPRLGGHMNTEAFFGQGTRLTVV.